This is a list of T cell receptor beta chains from one sample in a study of early T cells in non-severe SARS-CoV-2 infection. From the 5' RACE reads, TCRdb called clonotypes with MiXCR, one entry per CDR3 protein. The sample has 30,000 to 45,000 distinct CDR3 sequences, approximately 10% seen once. The sequenced sample consisted of whole blood. These TCRs come from an adult who was a healthcare worker with PCR-confirmed SARS-CoV-2 infection or an uninfected control (not recorded which). The CDR3 runs from the conserved cysteine through the conserved F or W. The D gene is left open where the match is weak. Part of the rows lack a size; the others show once, few, many or a class for expanded clones.

CDR3	DNA	D	V	J	size
CASSPMGTRAYEQYF	TGTGCCAGCAGCCCAATGGGGACCAGGGCCTACGAGCAGTACTTC	-	TRBV4-2	TRBJ2-7	few
CSASEGGLGSDTQYF	TGCAGTGCTTCCGAGGGGGGATTAGGGTCAGATACGCAGTATTTT	-	TRBV20-1	TRBJ2-3	many
CASTTLAGGPLETQYF	TGTGCCAGCACAACTTTAGCGGGGGGGCCGTTAGAGACCCAGTACTTC	TRBD2	TRBV7-6	TRBJ2-5	many
CASSLGQRDTDTQYF	TGTGCCAGCAGCTTAGGCCAGCGTGACACAGATACGCAGTATTTT	-	TRBV5-5	TRBJ2-3	few
CAWSKQRNTEAFF	TGTGCCTGGAGCAAACAGAGGAACACTGAAGCTTTCTTT	-	TRBV30	TRBJ1-1	many
CSARDGGQGLVQPQHF	TGCAGTGCTAGAGACGGGGGACAGGGCCTCGTTCAGCCCCAGCATTTT	TRBD1	TRBV20-1	TRBJ1-5	-
CSAPRGGQDTQYF	TGCAGTGCCCCCCGGGGGGGCCAAGATACGCAGTATTTT	TRBD2	TRBV20-1	TRBJ2-3	-
CSARKLAGGPFEQFF	TGCAGTGCTAGGAAACTAGCGGGGGGGCCGTTTGAGCAGTTCTTC	TRBD2	TRBV20-1	TRBJ2-1	many
CSTASGGAVMFF	TGCAGTACGGCTAGCGGGGGGGCCGTTATGTTCTTC	TRBD2	TRBV20-1	TRBJ2-1	many
CASSQAEGIEQYF	TGTGCCAGCAGCCAAGCTGAGGGGATCGAGCAGTACTTC	-	TRBV3-1	TRBJ2-7	few
CASSSNRIEQYF	TGTGCCAGCTCATCGAACAGGATCGAGCAGTACTTC	-	TRBV18	TRBJ2-7	many
CASSPRQGRNTEAFF	TGTGCCAGCTCGCCTAGACAGGGCAGGAACACTGAAGCTTTCTTT	TRBD1	TRBV18	TRBJ1-1	few
CASSVEGNVNQPQHF	TGTGCCAGCAGCGTAGAAGGAAACGTTAATCAGCCCCAGCATTTT	-	TRBV9	TRBJ1-5	many
CASSQEGLYGYTF	TGCGCCAGCAGCCAAGAAGGGCTGTATGGCTACACCTTC	-	TRBV4-3	TRBJ1-2	many
CSASPISSPSDTQYF	TGCAGTGCTAGTCCAATTAGCAGCCCTTCAGATACGCAGTATTTT	-	TRBV20-1	TRBJ2-3	few
CASSPGTRETQYF	TGCGCCAGCAGCCCCGGGACGAGAGAGACCCAGTACTTC	-	TRBV5-1	TRBJ2-5	many
CASIPPSTGRTEAFF	TGTGCCAGCATCCCACCTTCGACAGGTCGGACTGAAGCTTTCTTT	-	TRBV6-2/TRBV6-3	TRBJ1-1	-
CASSLQRYQPQHF	TGTGCCAGCAGTCTCCAGCGATATCAGCCCCAGCATTTT	-	TRBV6-6	TRBJ1-5	many
CASSRPGTGMNTEAFF	TGTGCCAGCAGCCGTCCCGGGACAGGGATGAACACTGAAGCTTTCTTT	TRBD1	TRBV28	TRBJ1-1	many
CASSLVDSINEQFF	TGTGCCAGTAGCCTCGTGGACAGCATCAATGAGCAGTTCTTC	-	TRBV19	TRBJ2-1	many
CASSYTGGLGQETQYF	TGTGCCAGCAGTTACACGGGGGGACTAGGCCAAGAGACCCAGTACTTC	TRBD2	TRBV6-5	TRBJ2-5	few
CASSLHSVSYGYTF	TGTGCCAGCAGCTTACACAGTGTCTCCTATGGCTACACCTTC	-	TRBV7-2	TRBJ1-2	many
CSARNPGPERSPLHF	TGCAGTGCTAGAAACCCAGGGCCTGAAAGGTCACCCCTCCACTTT	-	TRBV20-1	TRBJ1-6	many
CASSFVDTQYF	TGTGCCAGCAGTTTCGTCGATACGCAGTATTTT	-	TRBV28	TRBJ2-3	few
CSVQGEGAGEQYF	TGCAGCGTTCAGGGGGAAGGGGCCGGCGAGCAGTACTTC	TRBD1	TRBV29-1	TRBJ2-7	-
CASSPGTSGYEQYF	TGTGCCAGCAGCCCCGGGACTAGCGGCTACGAGCAGTACTTC	TRBD2	TRBV6-6	TRBJ2-7	-
CASSLGRSSMTQYF	TGTGCCAGCAGCTTAGGACGTTCAAGTATGACCCAGTACTTC	-	TRBV11-2	TRBJ2-5	many
CSGGQPYEQYF	TGCAGCGGTGGACAGCCCTACGAGCAGTACTTC	-	TRBV29-1	TRBJ2-7	-
CASSWTGGAYQPQHF	TGTGCCAGCAGTTGGACAGGGGGAGCTTATCAGCCCCAGCATTTT	TRBD1	TRBV12-3/TRBV12-4	TRBJ1-5	many
CASSLAGGRQTEAFF	TGCGCCAGCAGCTTGGCCGGCGGCAGGCAAACTGAAGCTTTCTTT	-	TRBV5-1	TRBJ1-1	few
CASSLDREYGEPFF	TGTGCCAGCAGCCTCGACAGGGAATACGGGGAGCCGTTTTTT	TRBD1	TRBV9	TRBJ2-2	many
CAISPGQGKDTQYF	TGTGCCATCAGTCCGGGACAGGGTAAAGATACGCAGTATTTT	TRBD1	TRBV10-3	TRBJ2-3	-
CASTDTRRGFTQYF	TGTGCCAGCACCGACACCAGGCGGGGCTTTACGCAGTATTTT	-	TRBV7-2	TRBJ2-3	many
CSVSEGAREQYF	TGCAGCGTTTCGGAGGGGGCGCGAGAGCAGTACTTC	-	TRBV29-1	TRBJ2-7	few
CASSYSRVANTGELFF	TGTGCCAGCAGTTACTCACGGGTAGCGAACACCGGGGAGCTGTTTTTT	-	TRBV6-6	TRBJ2-2	many
CASSYSIAETQYF	TGTGCCAGCAGTTACTCTATAGCGGAGACCCAGTACTTC	-	TRBV6-2/TRBV6-3	TRBJ2-5	many
CASSLARGQAGYTF	TGTGCCAGCAGCTTAGCCCGGGGACAGGCAGGCTACACCTTC	TRBD1	TRBV7-8	TRBJ1-2	-
CAISESRMNNYGYTF	TGTGCCATCAGTGAGTCGAGAATGAATAACTATGGCTACACCTTC	-	TRBV10-3	TRBJ1-2	-
CASRDRVTSPLHF	TGCGCCAGCAGGGACAGGGTCACCTCACCCCTCCACTTT	TRBD1	TRBV5-1	TRBJ1-6	-
CASNAFRDARSPLHF	TGTGCCAGCAACGCCTTCCGGGATGCGCGTTCACCCCTCCACTTT	-	TRBV2	TRBJ1-6	-
CASSQRGESPLHF	TGTGCCAGCAGCCAACGGGGGGAATCACCCCTCCACTTT	-	TRBV3-1	TRBJ1-6	many